This TCR beta chain derives from a study of OX40 agonist ivuxolimab in advanced cancers. It was autoimmune disease history or systemic immunosuppression that excluded patients. Turning to this clone: Antigen unknown.

The study, taken as a whole, reports: At 0.1 to 3.0 mg/kg, CD4+ and CD8+ blood T cells expanded clonally by week 6. No antigen was identified for the clonally expanded peripheral T cells.

Sequencing used immunoSEQ multiplex PCR; TCRdb keeps in-frame clones, though not all of them. The table has about 69,000 clones, more than 85% seen once; the top ten hold around 0.31%. The sequencing here drew on CD4+ or CD8+ T cells sorted from blood, taken in a trial of the OX40 agonist ivuxolimab. This TCR came from an adult with an advanced solid tumor such as melanoma, head and neck, liver or kidney cancer.

The CDR3, as DNA: TGCGCCAGCCCGGGCCCCGGGAACACTGAAGCTTTCTTT. As protein: CASPGPGNTEAFF. The V and J genes are TRBV10-1 and TRBJ1-1; D is undetermined. Per germline, CDR1 WNHNN and CDR2 SYGVQD (reference sequence). With 8 bases removed from V and 1 base from J, the gap between germline ends came to 11 bases. The CDR3 has 13 amino acids.